These T cell receptor beta chains were read from a single sample in a study of blood T cell repertoires in COVID-19. Generated by immunoSEQ multiplex PCR, the TCRdb table keeps only in-frame clones and is missing some. This table has a few hundred thousand clones, 86% appearing once. The sequenced material came from peripheral blood. Source of these receptors: a woman between 55 and 75 years old with COVID-19, enrolled during active disease. CDR3s include the opening cysteine and the closing phenylalanine or tryptophan. A D gene is named only where the DNA matches it firmly. Expanded clones are given a class, and other clones once, few, many or no size at all.

d_call: NA; v_call: TRBV3-1/TRBV3-2; j_call: TRBJ2-7; clone_size: NA; cdr3_aa: CASSHSALAYEQYF; cdr3_nt: TGTGCCAGCAGCCATTCGGCACTAGCCTACGAGCAGTACTTC
d_call: NA; v_call: TRBV18; j_call: TRBJ1-2; clone_size: NA; cdr3_aa: CASSPAEGSGYTF; cdr3_nt: TGTGCCAGCTCACCCGCCGAGGGTTCTGGCTACACCTTC
d_call: NA; v_call: TRBV7-2; j_call: TRBJ1-5; clone_size: NA; cdr3_aa: CASSSQGWGNQPQHF; cdr3_nt: TGTGCCAGCAGCTCCCAGGGGTGGGGCAATCAGCCCCAGCATTTT
d_call: TRBD2; v_call: TRBV5-1; j_call: TRBJ2-1; clone_size: NA; cdr3_aa: CASSSGTSVGEQFF; cdr3_nt: TGCGCCAGCAGCTCTGGGACTAGCGTTGGTGAGCAGTTCTTC
d_call: NA; v_call: TRBV7-2; j_call: TRBJ1-4; clone_size: NA; cdr3_aa: CASSLILAGGSEKLFF; cdr3_nt: TGTGCCAGCAGCTTAATCCTAGCCGGAGGGTCCGAAAAACTGTTTTTT
d_call: TRBD1; v_call: TRBV19; j_call: TRBJ2-7; clone_size: NA; cdr3_aa: CASSIDPNRGPYEQYF; cdr3_nt: TGTGCCAGTAGTATAGATCCGAACAGGGGGCCCTACGAGCAGTACTTC
d_call: NA; v_call: TRBV29-1; j_call: TRBJ1-2; clone_size: NA; cdr3_aa: CSVEDPMWGPGGYTF; cdr3_nt: TGCAGCGTTGAAGATCCGATGTGGGGGCCAGGGGGCTACACCTTC
d_call: TRBD1; v_call: TRBV6-5; j_call: TRBJ1-1; clone_size: NA; cdr3_aa: CALRSLAGGQAFF; cdr3_nt: TGTGCCTTAAGAAGTCTGGCAGGGGGCCAAGCTTTCTTT
d_call: NA; v_call: TRBV4-1; j_call: TRBJ2-2; clone_size: NA; cdr3_aa: CASSPGLVTGELFF; cdr3_nt: TGCGCCAGCAGCCCCGGGTTGGTCACCGGGGAGCTGTTTTTT
d_call: TRBD1; v_call: TRBV6-5; j_call: TRBJ1-5; clone_size: once; cdr3_aa: CASSYSAGGNQPQHF; cdr3_nt: TGTGCCAGCAGTTACTCGGCAGGGGGGAATCAGCCCCAGCATTTT
d_call: NA; v_call: TRBV3-1/TRBV3-2; j_call: TRBJ1-6; clone_size: NA; cdr3_aa: CASSQSGIVSSYNSPLHF; cdr3_nt: TGTGCCAGCAGCCAAAGCGGTATCGTCAGCTCCTATAATTCACCCCTCCACTTT
d_call: NA; v_call: TRBV18; j_call: TRBJ1-4; clone_size: NA; cdr3_aa: CASSPRGPDEKLFF; cdr3_nt: TGTGCCAGCTCACCGCGGGGGCCGGATGAAAAACTGTTTTTT
d_call: NA; v_call: TRBV5-1; j_call: TRBJ2-5; clone_size: few; cdr3_aa: CASSLFSLAEETQYF; cdr3_nt: TGCGCCAGCAGCTTGTTTTCCTTGGCAGAAGAGACCCAGTACTTC
d_call: TRBD2; v_call: TRBV2; j_call: TRBJ2-2; clone_size: NA; cdr3_aa: CATLAGGAGELFF; cdr3_nt: TGTGCCACTTTGGCGGGGGGGGCCGGGGAGCTGTTTTTT
d_call: NA; v_call: TRBV5-1; j_call: TRBJ1-2; clone_size: NA; cdr3_aa: CASSPTTGPLGYTF; cdr3_nt: TGCGCCAGCAGCCCGACGACAGGCCCGCTCGGCTACACCTTC
d_call: TRBD2; v_call: TRBV16; j_call: TRBJ2-1; clone_size: NA; cdr3_aa: CASSQSGLGLQFF; cdr3_nt: TGTGCCAGCAGCCAATCCGGACTAGGTTTGCAGTTCTTC
d_call: TRBD1; v_call: TRBV6-5; j_call: TRBJ2-4; clone_size: NA; cdr3_aa: CASRKDRDAKNIQYF; cdr3_nt: TGTGCCAGCAGGAAAGACAGGGACGCCAAAAACATTCAGTACTTC
d_call: NA; v_call: TRBV5-1; j_call: TRBJ1-1; clone_size: NA; cdr3_aa: CASSRGAVTEAFF; cdr3_nt: TGCGCCAGCAGCCGGGGGGCGGTCACTGAAGCTTTCTTT
d_call: NA; v_call: TRBV10-3; j_call: TRBJ1-2; clone_size: NA; cdr3_aa: CAMGQVDNYGYTF; cdr3_nt: TGTGCCATGGGGCAGGTGGATAACTATGGCTACACCTTC
d_call: TRBD1; v_call: TRBV6-5; j_call: TRBJ1-4; clone_size: NA; cdr3_aa: CASRDSTTNEKLFF; cdr3_nt: TGTGCCAGCCGGGACAGCACAACTAATGAAAAACTGTTTTTT
d_call: TRBD1; v_call: TRBV5-5; j_call: TRBJ1-3; clone_size: NA; cdr3_aa: CASSLYMGQGQNTIYF; cdr3_nt: TGTGCCAGCAGCTTATACATGGGACAGGGGCAAAACACCATATATTTT
d_call: NA; v_call: TRBV28; j_call: TRBJ2-5; clone_size: NA; cdr3_aa: CASSDERDLETQYF; cdr3_nt: TGTGCCAGCAGTGACGAAAGGGACTTGGAGACCCAGTACTTC
d_call: NA; v_call: TRBV7-9; j_call: TRBJ2-3; clone_size: NA; cdr3_aa: CASSFTVPGNTQYF; cdr3_nt: TGTGCCAGCAGCTTTACGGTGCCGGGTAATACGCAGTATTTT
d_call: TRBD1; v_call: TRBV27; j_call: TRBJ2-3; clone_size: NA; cdr3_aa: CASRRSGTGGGDTQYF; cdr3_nt: TGTGCCTCCCGTCGATCCGGGACAGGGGGCGGGGATACGCAGTATTTT
d_call: TRBD1; v_call: TRBV18; j_call: TRBJ2-7; clone_size: NA; cdr3_aa: CASSPNSGQVYEQYF; cdr3_nt: TGTGCCAGCTCACCCAACTCCGGACAGGTCTACGAGCAGTACTTC
d_call: TRBD1; v_call: TRBV14; j_call: TRBJ2-2; clone_size: NA; cdr3_aa: CASSRDRVAGELFF; cdr3_nt: TGTGCCAGCAGCCGGGACAGGGTCGCCGGGGAGCTGTTTTTT
d_call: TRBD1; v_call: TRBV6-5; j_call: TRBJ2-7; clone_size: NA; cdr3_aa: CASRTGFEQYF; cdr3_nt: TGTGCCAGCAGGACAGGGTTCGAGCAGTACTTC
d_call: NA; v_call: TRBV7-3; j_call: TRBJ1-1; clone_size: NA; cdr3_aa: CASRLDSRDTEAFF; cdr3_nt: TGTGCCAGCAGATTGGACAGCCGGGACACTGAAGCTTTCTTT
d_call: NA; v_call: TRBV10-2; j_call: TRBJ1-1; clone_size: NA; cdr3_aa: CASRGGGEAFF; cdr3_nt: TGCGCCAGCAGGGGCGGAGGTGAAGCTTTCTTT
d_call: NA; v_call: TRBV21-1; j_call: TRBJ2-7; clone_size: NA; cdr3_aa: CASSGRGHPTGYEQYF; cdr3_nt: TGTGCCAGCAGCGGGCGTGGACACCCGACGGGCTACGAGCAGTACTTC
d_call: NA; v_call: TRBV6-5; j_call: TRBJ1-1; clone_size: NA; cdr3_aa: CASSTNQGYTEAFF; cdr3_nt: TGTGCCAGCAGTACCAACCAGGGGTACACTGAAGCTTTCTTT
d_call: TRBD1; v_call: TRBV6-6; j_call: TRBJ2-7; clone_size: NA; cdr3_aa: CASSYPPGQGALEQYF; cdr3_nt: TGTGCCAGCAGTTACCCCCCGGGACAGGGAGCTTTGGAGCAGTACTTC
d_call: NA; v_call: TRBV5-6; j_call: TRBJ1-2; clone_size: NA; cdr3_aa: CASSLVGEVNYGYTF; cdr3_nt: TGTGCCAGCAGCCTAGTGGGGGAGGTTAACTATGGCTACACCTTC
d_call: NA; v_call: TRBV19; j_call: TRBJ2-3; clone_size: NA; cdr3_aa: CASSIEAETSTDTQYF; cdr3_nt: TGTGCCAGTAGTATAGAAGCGGAGACTAGCACAGATACGCAGTATTTT
d_call: NA; v_call: TRBV6-5; j_call: TRBJ2-7; clone_size: NA; cdr3_aa: CASSSRTYSYEQYF; cdr3_nt: TGTGCCAGCAGTTCCCGGACTTATTCCTACGAGCAGTACTTC
d_call: NA; v_call: TRBV7-8; j_call: TRBJ1-1; clone_size: few; cdr3_aa: CASSETGSTEAFF; cdr3_nt: TGTGCCAGCAGCGAAACAGGGAGCACTGAAGCTTTCTTT
d_call: NA; v_call: TRBV5-4; j_call: TRBJ1-2; clone_size: NA; cdr3_aa: CASSLFRARRGGYTF; cdr3_nt: TGTGCCAGCAGCTTGTTCCGGGCAAGGCGGGGAGGCTACACCTTC
d_call: NA; v_call: TRBV29-1; j_call: TRBJ1-2; clone_size: NA; cdr3_aa: CSVESNYGYTF; cdr3_nt: TGCAGCGTTGAGAGTAACTATGGCTACACCTTC